This T cell receptor beta chain was sequenced for a study of regulatory T cells in long-lasting Graves disease. Time point defined: persistent/refractory GD, antithyroid drugs over 5 years with positive TRAb. Extracted RNA from PBMCs served as the source of the TCR library. Approximately 8.9-milliliter peripheral blood samples went into EDTA tubes. The CDR3 length is 13 residues. Per the germline V gene, CDR1 is SQVTM and CDR2 is ANQGSEA. CDR3 regions were amplified by Arm-PCR using iRepertoire HTBI primers to build TCR beta libraries. MiXCR, run by TCRdb on the multiplex PCR reads, gives a single entry per CDR3 protein. Counted here are roughly 450,000 distinct CDR3 sequences, approximately 22% occurring once; the ten biggest clones make up approximately 14%. Study-wide results and limits: Among samples with persistent disease, TRBV28, TRBJ1-2 and TRBJ2-5 were favored. Sample size was small, which may have lowered accuracy. With 2,500 to 3,500 shared public clonotypes, persistent patients exceeded new patients, who shared about a thousand.

This clonotype was counted many times. The antigen remains unidentified. One end of the junction varies from germline; a read error may be responsible. This chain links TRBV29-1 with TRBJ1-1; D remains ambiguous. The sequence derives from a female donor with Graves disease. The material sequenced was peripheral blood mononuclear cells (PBMCs), taken when the disease was refractory, from a patient treated with antithyroid drugs. CDR3 nucleotide sequence: TGCAGCGTTACAAGACCTTCGAACGCTGAAGCTTTCTTT. Protein product: CSVTRPSNAEAFF.